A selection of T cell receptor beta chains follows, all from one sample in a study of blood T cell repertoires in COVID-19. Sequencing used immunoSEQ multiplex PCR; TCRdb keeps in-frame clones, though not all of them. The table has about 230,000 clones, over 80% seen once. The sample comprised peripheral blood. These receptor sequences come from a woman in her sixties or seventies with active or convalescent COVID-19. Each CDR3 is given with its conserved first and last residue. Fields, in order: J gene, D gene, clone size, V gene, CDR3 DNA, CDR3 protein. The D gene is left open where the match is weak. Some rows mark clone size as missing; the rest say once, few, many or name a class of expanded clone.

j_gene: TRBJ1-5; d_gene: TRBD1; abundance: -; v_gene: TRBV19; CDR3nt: TGTGCCAGTAGTGTTACAGGGGGGGAACAGCCCCAGCATTTT; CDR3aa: CASSVTGGEQPQHF
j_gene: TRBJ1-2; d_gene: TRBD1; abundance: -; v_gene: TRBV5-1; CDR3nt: TGCGCCAGCAGCTGGGACAGGGGTGGTGGCTACACCTTC; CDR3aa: CASSWDRGGGYTF
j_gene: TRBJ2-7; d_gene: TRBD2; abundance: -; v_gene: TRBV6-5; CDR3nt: TGTGCCAGCAGAGGACTAGCGTGGGAGCAGTACTTC; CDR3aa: CASRGLAWEQYF
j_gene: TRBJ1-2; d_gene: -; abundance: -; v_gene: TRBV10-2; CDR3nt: TGCGCCAGCAGAGGCCGCGGCTATGGCTACACCTTC; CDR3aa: CASRGRGYGYTF
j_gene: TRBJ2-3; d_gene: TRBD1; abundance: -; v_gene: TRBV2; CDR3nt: TGTGCCAGCAGCCTGACGACAGGGGGCCGCACAGATACGCAGTATTTT; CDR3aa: CASSLTTGGRTDTQYF
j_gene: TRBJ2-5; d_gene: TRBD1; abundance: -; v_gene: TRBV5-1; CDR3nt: TGCGCCAGCAGCATCGGACAGGTGGAGACCCAGTACTTC; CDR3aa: CASSIGQVETQYF
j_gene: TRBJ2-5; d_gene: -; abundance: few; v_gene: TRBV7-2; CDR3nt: TGTGCCAGCTCCATACGGGGTGCCGCGGCAGAGACCCAGTACTTC; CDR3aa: CASSIRGAAAETQYF
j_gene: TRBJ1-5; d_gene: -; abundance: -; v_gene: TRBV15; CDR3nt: TGTGCCACCAGCAGAGGGCGGCTGCCCCAGCATTTT; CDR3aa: CATSRGRLPQHF
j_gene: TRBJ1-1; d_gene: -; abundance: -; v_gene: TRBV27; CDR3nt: TGTGCCAGCAGTTCCTCAGACAGGAACACTGAAGCTTTCTTT; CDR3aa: CASSSSDRNTEAFF
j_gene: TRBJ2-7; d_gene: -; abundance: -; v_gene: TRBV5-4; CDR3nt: TGTGCCAGCAGCTTGGGAGGACAGTCCTACGAGCAGTACTTC; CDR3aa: CASSLGGQSYEQYF
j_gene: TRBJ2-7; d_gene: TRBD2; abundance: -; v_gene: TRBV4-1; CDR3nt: TGCGCCAGCAGCCAAGACGGACTAGCGGGAGTGGGGAGCGCCTACGAGCAGTACTTC; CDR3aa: CASSQDGLAGVGSAYEQYF
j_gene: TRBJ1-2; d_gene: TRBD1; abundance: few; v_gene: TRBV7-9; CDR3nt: TGTGCCAGCAGCCCGACAGGGTATGGCTACACCTTC; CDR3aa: CASSPTGYGYTF
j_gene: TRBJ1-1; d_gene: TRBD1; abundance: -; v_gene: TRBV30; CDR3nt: TGTGCCTGGACCTCCCGGACAGGGAGCCTCTTAGGAACTGAAGCTTTCTTT; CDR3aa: CAWTSRTGSLLGTEAFF
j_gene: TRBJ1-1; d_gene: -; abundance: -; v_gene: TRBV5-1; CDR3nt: TGCGCCAGCAGCTTTTCCGGACAGATGAACACTGAAGCTTTCTTT; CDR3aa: CASSFSGQMNTEAFF
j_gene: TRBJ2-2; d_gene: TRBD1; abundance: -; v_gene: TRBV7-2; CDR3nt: TGTGCCAGCAGTGGACAGGGGGCAGTCGGGGAGCTGTTTTTT; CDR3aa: CASSGQGAVGELFF
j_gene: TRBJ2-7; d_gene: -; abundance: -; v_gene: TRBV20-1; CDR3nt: TGCAGTGCTAGTGAGGCAGGGATCCGCGAGCAGTACTTC; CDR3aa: CSASEAGIREQYF
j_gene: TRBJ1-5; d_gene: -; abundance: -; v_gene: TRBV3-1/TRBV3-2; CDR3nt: TGTGCCAGCAGCCAAGATCGCAGGGGTCAGCCCCAGCATTTT; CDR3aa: CASSQDRRGQPQHF
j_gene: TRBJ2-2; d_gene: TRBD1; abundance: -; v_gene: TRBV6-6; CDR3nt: TGTGCCAGCAGTTACCCCGGACAGGCCACCGGGGAGCTGTTTTTT; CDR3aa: CASSYPGQATGELFF
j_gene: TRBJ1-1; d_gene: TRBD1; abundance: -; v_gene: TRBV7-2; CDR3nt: TGTGCCAGCAGCCCGGCAGGGGGTAACACTGAAGCTTTCTTT; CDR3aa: CASSPAGGNTEAFF
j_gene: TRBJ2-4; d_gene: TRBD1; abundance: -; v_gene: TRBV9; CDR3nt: TGTGCCAGCAGCGTAGAGGGACAGGGGTTGATTCAGTACTTC; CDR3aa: CASSVEGQGLIQYF
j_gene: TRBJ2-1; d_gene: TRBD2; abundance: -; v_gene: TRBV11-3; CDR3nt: TGTGCCAGCAGCACGGGACTAGCGGGTTCCTACAATGAGCAGTTCTTC; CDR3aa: CASSTGLAGSYNEQFF
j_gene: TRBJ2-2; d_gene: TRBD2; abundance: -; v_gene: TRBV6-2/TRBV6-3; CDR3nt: TGTGCCAGCAGTCCGGGACTAGCGGGAGTAGTGGCGAACACCGGGGAGCTGTTTTTT; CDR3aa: CASSPGLAGVVANTGELFF
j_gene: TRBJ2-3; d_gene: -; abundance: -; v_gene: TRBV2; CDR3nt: TGTGCCAGCTGGGTAGCGGCGAACACAGATACGCAGTATTTT; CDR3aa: CASWVAANTDTQYF
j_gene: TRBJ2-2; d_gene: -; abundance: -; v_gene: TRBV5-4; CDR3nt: TGTGCCAGCAGGGGACAAAACACCGGGGAGCTGTTTTTT; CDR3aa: CASRGQNTGELFF
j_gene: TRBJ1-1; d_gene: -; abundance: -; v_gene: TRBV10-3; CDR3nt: TGTGCCATCAGTGACACGGCTGAAGCTTTCTTT; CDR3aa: CAISDTAEAFF
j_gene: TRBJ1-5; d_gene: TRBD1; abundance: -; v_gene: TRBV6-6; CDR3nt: TGTGCCAGCAGTCCCCCCCGGAGGGGGCGCGATCAGGATCAGCCCCAGCATTTT; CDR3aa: CASSPPRRGRDQDQPQHF
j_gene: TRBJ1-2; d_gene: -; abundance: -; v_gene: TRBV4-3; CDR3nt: TGCGCCAGCAGCCAAGCCCTAGGGGTGTTAATTAACTATGGCTACACCTTC; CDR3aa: CASSQALGVLINYGYTF
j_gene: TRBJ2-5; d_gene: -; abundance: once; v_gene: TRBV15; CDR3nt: TGTGCCACCAGCAGAGATCCCAATACCCAGTACTTC; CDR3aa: CATSRDPNTQYF
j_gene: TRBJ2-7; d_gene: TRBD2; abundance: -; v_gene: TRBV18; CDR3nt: TGTGCCAGCTCACCCCTAGGACTAGCGGGAGGGACTGGGAACGAGCAGTACTTC; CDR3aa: CASSPLGLAGGTGNEQYF
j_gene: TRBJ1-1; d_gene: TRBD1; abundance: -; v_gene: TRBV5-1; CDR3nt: TGCGCCAGCAGCTTGGGACAGGGGGCGCCTACTGAAGCTTTCTTT; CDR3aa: CASSLGQGAPTEAFF
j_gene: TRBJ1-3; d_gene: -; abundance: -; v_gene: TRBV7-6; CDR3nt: TGTGCCAGCAGCGCCCAGCCCCGGGCTCGGGGCTCTGGAAACACCATATATTTT; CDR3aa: CASSAQPRARGSGNTIYF
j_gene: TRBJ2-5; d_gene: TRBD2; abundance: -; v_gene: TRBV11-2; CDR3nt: TGTGCCAGCAGCTTGGGGACTAGCGTATTCCAAGAGACCCAGTACTTC; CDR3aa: CASSLGTSVFQETQYF
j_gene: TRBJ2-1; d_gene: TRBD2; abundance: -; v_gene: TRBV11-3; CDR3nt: TGTGCCAGCAGCTTGAGCGGGGTTGCCTACAATGAGCAGTTCTTC; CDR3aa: CASSLSGVAYNEQFF
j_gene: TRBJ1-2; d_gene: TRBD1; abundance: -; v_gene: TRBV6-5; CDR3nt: TGTGCCAGCAGCCTGGGACAGGACTATGGCTACACCTTC; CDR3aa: CASSLGQDYGYTF
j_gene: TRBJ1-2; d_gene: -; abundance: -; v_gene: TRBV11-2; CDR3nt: TGTGCCAGCAGCTCCCCGACCGTCCAGGGGTCTGTTGATGGCTACACCTTC; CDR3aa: CASSSPTVQGSVDGYTF
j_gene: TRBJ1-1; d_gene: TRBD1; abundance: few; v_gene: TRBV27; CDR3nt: TGTGCCAGCAAGCCCCCACAGGGGGCTGTCAACACTGAAGCTTTCTTT; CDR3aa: CASKPPQGAVNTEAFF
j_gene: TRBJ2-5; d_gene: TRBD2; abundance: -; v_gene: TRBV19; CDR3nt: TGTGCCAGTAGGAAGCGGGGCGCAGAGACCCAGTACTTC; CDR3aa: CASRKRGAETQYF
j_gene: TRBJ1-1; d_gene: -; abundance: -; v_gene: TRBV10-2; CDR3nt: TGCGCCAGCAGTGAGTCCCGGGGAGGGGCTTTCTTT; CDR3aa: CASSESRGGAFF
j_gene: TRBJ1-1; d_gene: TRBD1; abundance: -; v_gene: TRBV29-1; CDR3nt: TGCAGCGTTGAAGCCCAAGACAGGGGCTACACTGAAGCTTTCTTT; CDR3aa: CSVEAQDRGYTEAFF
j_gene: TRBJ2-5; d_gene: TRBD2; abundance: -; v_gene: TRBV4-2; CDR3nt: TGTGCCAGCAGCCAGAGCGGCATGACTAGCGGGGGGCCCCGGGCAGAGACCCAGTACTTC; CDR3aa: CASSQSGMTSGGPRAETQYF
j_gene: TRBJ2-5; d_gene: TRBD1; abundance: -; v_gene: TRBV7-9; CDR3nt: TGTGCCAGCAGCAAAGACAGGGGGCAAGGAGGAGAGACCCAGTACTTC; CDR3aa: CASSKDRGQGGETQYF
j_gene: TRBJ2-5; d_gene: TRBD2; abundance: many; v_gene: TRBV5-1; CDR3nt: TGCGCCAGCAGCTGGGCTAGCGGGGGGCCTGAGGAGACCCAGTACTTC; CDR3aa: CASSWASGGPEETQYF
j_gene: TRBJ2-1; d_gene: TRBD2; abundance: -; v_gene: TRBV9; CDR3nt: TGTGCCAGCACCGTAGCGGGGGGGCTATGGAATGAGCAGTTCTTC; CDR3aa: CASTVAGGLWNEQFF
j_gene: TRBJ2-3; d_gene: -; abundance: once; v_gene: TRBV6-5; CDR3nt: TGTGCCAGCAGTTTGCGGGAATCTAGCACAGATACGCAGTATTTT; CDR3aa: CASSLRESSTDTQYF
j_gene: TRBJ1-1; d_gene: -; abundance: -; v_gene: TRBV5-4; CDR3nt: TGTGCCGGCTCGCGGGTTGGAGGCACTGAAGCTTTCTTT; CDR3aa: CAGSRVGGTEAFF
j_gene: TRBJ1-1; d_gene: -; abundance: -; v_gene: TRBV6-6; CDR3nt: TGTGCCAGCGGGGGGGGCACTGAAGCTTTCTTT; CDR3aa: CASGGGTEAFF
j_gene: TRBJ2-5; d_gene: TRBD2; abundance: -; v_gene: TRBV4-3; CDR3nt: TGCGCCAGCAGCCAAGACTACTACCCCTACGGGCCTAGCGGGGGGCAAGAGACCCAGTACTTC; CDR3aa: CASSQDYYPYGPSGGQETQYF
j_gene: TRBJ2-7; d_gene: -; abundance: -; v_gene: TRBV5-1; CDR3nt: TGCGCCAGCAGCTTGTTAACAGGACCCTACTACGAGCAGTACTTC; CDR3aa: CASSLLTGPYYEQYF
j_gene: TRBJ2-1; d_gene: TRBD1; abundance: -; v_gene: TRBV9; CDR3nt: TGTGCCAGCAGCCTCCGACAGGGTCGCGAGCAGTTCTTC; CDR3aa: CASSLRQGREQFF
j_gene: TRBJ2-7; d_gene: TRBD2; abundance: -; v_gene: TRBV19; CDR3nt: TGTGCCAGTAGTATAGCGGGGGGCTACGAGCAGTACTTC; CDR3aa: CASSIAGGYEQYF
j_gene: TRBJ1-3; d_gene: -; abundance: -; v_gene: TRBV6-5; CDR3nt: TGTGCCAGCAGTTACTCGACCGGGGTAGGAAACACCATATATTTT; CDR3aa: CASSYSTGVGNTIYF
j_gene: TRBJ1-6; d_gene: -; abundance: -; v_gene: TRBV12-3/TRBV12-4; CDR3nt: TGTGCCAGCAGTTCCCCTCCCTCACCCCTCCACTTT; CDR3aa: CASSSPPSPLHF
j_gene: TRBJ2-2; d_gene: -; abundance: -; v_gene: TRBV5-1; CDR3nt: TGCGCCAGCAGCTTCCCAGGGTCGGGTACCGGGGAGCTGTTTTTT; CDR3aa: CASSFPGSGTGELFF
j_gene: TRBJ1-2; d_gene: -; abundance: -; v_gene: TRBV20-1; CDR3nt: TGCAGTGCACACCATTATCATGGCTACACCTTC; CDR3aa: CSAHHYHGYTF
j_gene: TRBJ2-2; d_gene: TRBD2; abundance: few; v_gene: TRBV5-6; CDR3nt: TGTGCCAGCAGCTTGCAGGGACTACCATCATTGAACACCGGGGAGCTGTTTTTT; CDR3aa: CASSLQGLPSLNTGELFF
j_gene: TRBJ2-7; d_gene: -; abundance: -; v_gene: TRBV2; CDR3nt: TGTGCCAGCAGTGGCGGGTCCGGGGCCTACGAGCAGTACTTC; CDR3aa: CASSGGSGAYEQYF
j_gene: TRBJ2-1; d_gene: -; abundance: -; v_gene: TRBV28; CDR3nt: TGTGCCAGCAGTTTTCTGCCTAGTGCAGGGGAGTTCTTC; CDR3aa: CASSFLPSAGEFF
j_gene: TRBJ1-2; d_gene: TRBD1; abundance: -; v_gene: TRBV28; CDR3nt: TGTGCCAGCAACCAACAGGGGGGTCGCTACACCTTC; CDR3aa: CASNQQGGRYTF
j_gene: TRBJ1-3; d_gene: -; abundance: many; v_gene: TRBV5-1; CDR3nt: TGCGCCAGCAGCTCCTCGGACACATCCTCTGGAAACACCATATATTTT; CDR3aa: CASSSSDTSSGNTIYF